Below are 13 T cell receptor beta chains sequenced from a single sample in a study of T cell repertoires in cytomegalovirus infection. TCRdb recomputed calls from the reads with MiXCR, one row per CDR3 protein. The sample yields around 800,000 distinct CDR3 sequences, 32% seen once. No antigen is known for these receptors. The sample here was cultured CD8+ T cells from PBMCs, taken from culture after CMV antigen stimulation. The origin of the receptors is a human donor in good health (CMV status not recorded). Some clones in this sample may be carry-over from other donors' samples.

The chain couples TRBV6-6 to TRBJ2-7, with 9 positions matching TRBD1. Germline V gene sequence: CDR1 MNHNY, CDR2 SVGAGI (reference sequence). The CDR3 sequence is 14 residues long. V shed 0 bases, J shed 5 bases, and the junction held 2 bases outside the gene matches. The DNA for the CDR3 is TGTGCCAGCAGTTACTCGGACAGGGGCCACGAGCAGTACGTC. Encoded protein: CASSYSDRGHEQYV.

This clonotype was detected a few times. V is TRBV14 and J is TRBJ2-1, with D maybe TRBD1 (5 bases). The CDR3 runs 13 residues. CDR1 SGHDN and CDR2 FVKESK come from the germline V gene. Trimming took off 6 bases at V and 6 bases at J, with 12 bases between the two ends. The CDR3 bases are TGTGCCAGCAGACACACCGACAGCAATGAGCAGTTCTTC. Encoded protein: CASRHTDSNEQFF.

The chain combines TRBV6-8 with TRBJ1-4, with 8 bases fitting TRBD1. This CDR3 has 16 residues. The germline V gene encodes CDR1 MNHGY and CDR2 SAAAGT. With V trimmed by 1 base and J by 4 bases, 5 bases remained unmatched. CDR3 in amino acids: CASSYWGTGYNEKLFF. The CDR3 bases are TGTGCCAGCAGTTACTGGGGGACAGGATATAATGAAAAACTGTTTTTT.

This clonotype was counted once. This chain links TRBV7-6 with TRBJ2-7, with D tentatively TRBD1 or TRBD2 (6 bases each). Trimming removed 4 bases at V and 3 bases at J, with 22 bases between. The CDR3 length is 17 residues. CDR1 and CDR2 (germline): SGHVS, FNYEAQ. The CDR3 nucleotides are TGTGCCAGCAGCTCTACCGGCGGGACACCTTTTTTCTACGAGCAGTACGTC. This codes for CASSSTGGTPFFYEQYV.

This clonotype came up many times. The genes are TRBV7-9 and TRBJ1-1, with 10 positions matching TRBD1. The length of the CDR3 is 16 residues. Germline V gives CDR1 SEHNR, CDR2 FQNEAQ (reference sequence). With 5 bases clipped from V and 6 bases from J, the junction kept 12 bases outside the gene matches. CDR3 DNA: TGTGCCAGCAGCGGGCGGGACAGGGGTTCGAGGGCTGAAGCTTTCTTT. This codes for CASSGRDRGSRAEAFF.

The chain has TRBV7-4 and TRBJ2-7; 9 bases line up with TRBD1. The CDR3 is made up of 15 amino acids. The germline gives CDR1 SGHVT, CDR2 SQSDAQ. The V gene end was trimmed by 3 bases and the J gene end by 6 bases; junction bases not matched to a gene: 9. CDR3 sequence reads: CASSFTGTGYSEQYF. The DNA of the CDR3 is TGTGCCAGCAGCTTTACCGGGACAGGGTATAGCGAGCAGTACTTC.

The V gene is TRBV7-6, the J gene TRBJ1-1, with D uncertain. V was trimmed by 6 bases and J by 1 base, leaving 9 bases between them. Germline loops: CDR1 SGHVS, CDR2 FNYEAQ. The CDR3 is made up of 13 amino acids. CDR3 protein: CASRSNTNTEAFF. In DNA, the CDR3 is TGTGCCAGCAGATCGAATACGAACACTGAAGCTTTCTTT.

In this sample, this clonotype turned up many times. The chain couples TRBV28 to TRBJ1-5; weak D call: TRBD1 (6 bases). Trimming left V 5 bases short and J 1 base short, with 15 bases between. Germline loops: CDR1 MDHEN, CDR2 SYDVKM. This CDR3 is 16 amino acids long. CDR3 sequence: CASSTRKGGSNQPQHF. In nucleotides, the CDR3 is TGTGCCAGCAGTACTAGGAAGGGGGGCAGCAATCAGCCCCAGCATTTT.

This chain links TRBV13 with TRBJ2-1; D uncertain. Trimming left V 8 bases short and J 9 bases short, with 14 bases between. CDR3 length: 12 amino acids. Germline CDR1 reads PRHDT; CDR2 reads FYEKMQ (reference sequence). The CDR3 sequence: CASALGGREQFF. In DNA, the CDR3 is TGTGCCAGCGCCTTGGGCGGACGTGAGCAGTTCTTC.

This clonotype was detected many times. The chain uses TRBV7-6 and TRBJ2-7, with D perhaps TRBD2 (6 bases). Germline values: CDR1 SGHVS, CDR2 FNYEAQ. This CDR3 contains 15 residues. V was pared by 0 bases and J by 2 bases, with 11 bases between. The CDR3 region has the DNA TGTGCCAGCAGCTTAGCGGGGGGTAACACCTACGAGCAGTACTTC. Amino acid sequence: CASSLAGGNTYEQYF. The full variable domain, completed using reference TRBV7-6 and TRBJ2-7, is GAGVSQSPRYKVTKRGQDVALRCDPISGHVSLYWYRQALGQGPEFLTYFNYEAQQDKSGLPNDRFSAERPEGSISTLTIQRTEQRDSAMYRCASSLAGGNTYEQYFGPGTRLTVT.

V usage is TRBV7-9 and J usage is TRBJ1-2, with D possibly TRBD1 on 5 matching bases. Germline V gene lookup returns CDR1 SEHNR and CDR2 FQNEAQ (reference sequence). Trimming stripped 3 bases from V and 3 bases from J, with 11 bases between. The CDR3 is made up of 14 amino acids. CDR3 bases: TGTGCCAGCAGCTTTGACAGTGGGGACTATGGCTACACCTTC. This encodes CASSFDSGDYGYTF.

This clonotype occurred a few times. CDR3 loop: CASRPGTGVNYGYTF. As DNA, the CDR3 is TGTGCCAGCAGACCCGGGACAGGGGTTAACTATGGCTACACCTTC. V is TRBV6-4 and J is TRBJ1-2; TRBD1 matches at 10 bases. V gave up 6 bases and J gave up 1 base; unmatched junction bases: 5. CDR3 size: 15 residues. Germline CDR1 is MRHNA and CDR2 is SNTAGT.

The CDR3 loop is CASSSETGAYEQYF. CDR3 in DNA: TGTGCCAGCAGCTCAGAGACAGGGGCCTACGAGCAGTACTTC. J is TRBJ2-7 and V is TRBV7-9, with TRBD1 matching 8 bases. The length of the CDR3 is 14 residues. The germline CDR1 and CDR2 sequences are SEHNR and FQNEAQ (reference sequence). The J segment lost 2 bases and the V segment lost 4 bases, leaving 4 bases of the junction unmatched.